This TCR beta chain comes out of a study of blood T cell repertoires in COVID-19. The data were produced by immunoSEQ multiplex PCR, yet TCRdb's version contains in-frame clones alone and is incomplete. The table lists under 50,000 clones, roughly nine tenths of them singletons. The CDR3 extends over 15 amino acids. Germline CDR1 is LGHNA and CDR2 is YNFKEQ. With 5 bases clipped from V and 3 bases from J, the junction kept 9 bases outside the gene matches. Sequenced material: peripheral blood. The chain employs TRBV4-2 and TRBJ2-7, with 8 positions matching TRBD2. This receptor was obtained from a man aged 65 to 85 with active COVID-19. The CDR3 DNA is TGTGCCAGCAGCTATGGAGAAACTAGCGGCTACGAGCAGTACTTC. It yields the protein CASSYGETSGYEQYF.